The 3 T cell receptor beta chains in this list originate from one sample, sequenced in a study of T cell responses to AZD1222 COVID-19 vaccine. Sequencing used immunoSEQ multiplex PCR; TCRdb keeps in-frame clones, though not all of them. The sample shows 100,000 or so clones, 75% to 95% of them seen only once. The sample consisted of peripheral blood, taken on day 0 of AZD1222 vaccination. Source of these receptors: an adult in good health.

The gene calls are TRBV6-5 and TRBJ2-2, with D maybe TRBD1 (5 bases). CDR1 and CDR2 from the germline V gene are MNHEY and SVGAGI. V dropped 4 bases and J dropped 7 bases, with 7 bases sitting between them. This CDR3 comprises 12 residues. This chain's CDR3 is CASSLGDGELFF. CDR3 nucleotides: TGTGCCAGCAGTTTAGGGGACGGGGAGCTGTTTTTT.

This clone was picked up one time. V and J are TRBV10-1 and TRBJ1-4; 7 bases map to TRBD1. CDR1 and CDR2 (germline): WNHNN, SYGVQD (reference sequence). The junction had 1 base not matched to a gene; V was cut back by 5 bases and J by 4 bases. The CDR3 spans 13 residues. CDR3 in amino acids: CASSRDSNEKLFF. CDR3 bases: TGCGCCAGCAGTCGGGACAGTAATGAAAAACTGTTTTTT.

The rearrangement links TRBV28 to TRBJ2-3, with no clear D. The CDR3 consists of 14 residues. Germline lookup yields CDR1 MDHEN and CDR2 SYDVKM. V lost 5 bases to trimming and J lost 2 bases, with 11 bases between them. The CDR3 loop reads CASSQAEYTDTQYF. The DNA of the CDR3 is TGTGCCAGCAGTCAAGCTGAATACACAGATACGCAGTATTTT. The whole variable domain, filled in from reference TRBV28 and TRBJ2-3, reads DVKVTQSSRYLVKRTGEKVFLECVQDMDHENMFWYRQDPGLGLRLIYFSYDVKMKEKGDIPEGYSVSREKKERFSLILESASTNQTSMYLCASSQAEYTDTQYFGPGTRLTVL.